This TCR beta chain was found in a study of blood T cell repertoires in COVID-19. About the study: The origin of the acute and convalescent COVID-19 samples was the United States, Italy and Spain. In each case, the material was cDNA or gDNA derived from T cells, B-cell-depleted T cells, or PBMCs.

In the original analysis: For nucleated cells, counts were estimated from reference gene primer amplification. The method was immunoSEQ multiplex PCR; TCRdb's version includes in-frame clones alone and lacks a portion of them. V, J and clone size are those of that table, while D and trimming were read from the DNA. The sample shows 200,000 to 250,000 clones, 85% of them seen only once. The CDR3 is made up of 15 amino acids. Germline V gives CDR1 LGHDT, CDR2 YNNKEL (reference sequence). V dropped 4 bases and J dropped 2 bases, with 12 bases sitting between them. Residents of 24 US areas, aged roughly 18 to 89 years, made up the participants.

This receptor was obtained from a woman between 50 and 59 years old with acute COVID-19. Sequenced input: PBMCs or T cells enriched from blood (not recorded which). The chain has TRBV3-1 (or the pseudogene TRBV3-2) and TRBJ1-5; D is possibly TRBD1 (5 bases). CDR3 DNA: TGTGCCAGCAGCCGATCAGGGCTAGGCAATCAGCCCCAGCATTTT. Translation: CASSRSGLGNQPQHF.